These T cell receptor beta chains were read from a single sample in a study of blood T cell repertoires in COVID-19. Assay used: immunoSEQ multiplex PCR; TCRdb lists only in-frame clones, some missing. The sample includes 250,000 to 300,000 clones, around 90% seen only once; the top ten take roughly 1.1%. Sequenced sample: PBMCs or T cells enriched from blood (not recorded which). All receptors derive from a woman in her thirties who had recovered from COVID-19. Both conserved end residues are part of each CDR3. The D gene is left open where the match is weak. Rows may omit the clone size; those that give it use once, few, many or a size class.

TRBJ1-2 TRBV3-1/TRBV3-2 . . TGTGCCAGCAGTCTTGACATGATCTATGGCTACACCTTC CASSLDMIYGYTF
TRBJ2-3 TRBV5-5 TRBD2 . TGTGCCAGCAGCTCGGGACTAGTAGGAGATACGCAGTATTTT CASSSGLVGDTQYF
TRBJ2-4 TRBV7-2 . . TGTGCCAGCAGCCCCCGGACTCCCCTAGCCAAAAACATTCAGTACTTC CASSPRTPLAKNIQYF
TRBJ2-1 TRBV7-3 . . TGTGCCAGCAGCCAGGCCCTCGGGAGGCAGTTCTTC CASSQALGRQFF
TRBJ2-2 TRBV18 TRBD1 . TGTGCCAGCTCACCACGACAGGGCACCGGGGAGCTGTTTTTT CASSPRQGTGELFF
TRBJ2-7 TRBV7-3 . . TGTGCCAGCAGCCCCGAGGGTTCCTACGAGCAGTACTTC CASSPEGSYEQYF
TRBJ2-7 TRBV20-1 TRBD1 . TGCAGTGCTAATGACAGGGGGCCCGAGCAGTACTTC CSANDRGPEQYF
TRBJ2-1 TRBV15 TRBD1 . TGTGCCACTAGAACTCTGGGACAGGGGTACAATGAGCAGTTCTTC CATRTLGQGYNEQFF
TRBJ2-7 TRBV6-1 . . TGTGCCAGCAGTGATAGAGGCAGAGAAGACGAGCAGTACTTC CASSDRGREDEQYF
TRBJ1-2 TRBV28 . . TGTGCCAGCCACGGATCATTGGGGGCGCATCATGGCTACACCTTC CASHGSLGAHHGYTF
TRBJ2-2 TRBV5-4 TRBD1 . TGTGCCAGCAGCCCTGGAACGGGACAGGGGAAAACCGGGGAGCTGTTTTTT CASSPGTGQGKTGELFF
TRBJ1-6 TRBV30 . once TGTGCCTGGAGTGGAGCAGGATCAAACTCACCCCTCCACTTT CAWSGAGSNSPLHF
TRBJ1-5 TRBV18 . once TGTGCCAGCTCACCCCCGTCAGGGGTAGGCAATCAGCCCCAGCATTTT CASSPPSGVGNQPQHF
TRBJ1-2 TRBV14 . . TGTGCCAGCAGCCAAATAACCGGGATAAGCTACACCTTC CASSQITGISYTF
TRBJ2-7 TRBV28 TRBD1 . TGTGCCAGCAGCAAGACAGGGGGGATCATCTACGAGCAGTACTTC CASSKTGGIIYEQYF
TRBJ2-5 TRBV18 TRBD1 . TGTGCCAGCTCACCACTTGAACAGGGGGTCGGTTCAGAGACCCAGTACTTC CASSPLEQGVGSETQYF
TRBJ2-3 TRBV7-9 . . TGTGCCAGCAGCTTAAGAGGCGGGACCACAGATACGCAGTATTTT CASSLRGGTTDTQYF
TRBJ2-5 TRBV7-2 . . TGTGCCAGCAGCCGCACCGGGACATCGTACCAAGAGACCCAGTACTTC CASSRTGTSYQETQYF
TRBJ2-7 TRBV3-1/TRBV3-2 . . TGTGCCAGCGGGATCGGGAGCTCCTACGAGCAGTACTTC CASGIGSSYEQYF
TRBJ2-2 TRBV9 . . TGTGCCAGCAGCAGTGGGGGCCCCGGGGAGCTGTTTTTT CASSSGGPGELFF
TRBJ2-3 TRBV7-3 TRBD2 . TGTGCCAGCAGCTTAGATAGCGGGAGTGGGGGAGATACGCAGTATTTT CASSLDSGSGGDTQYF
TRBJ1-3 TRBV29-1 TRBD1 . TGCAGCGCGAGGACAGGGTTAAACACCATATATTTT CSARTGLNTIYF
TRBJ2-7 TRBV6-5 . . TGTGCCAGCAGCCGAGGGGGTTTCTACGAGCAGTACTTC CASSRGGFYEQYF
TRBJ2-7 TRBV7-2 . . TGTGCCAGCAGCGGGGCCTGGGGTAACGAGCAGTACTTC CASSGAWGNEQYF
TRBJ2-7 TRBV28 . . TGTGCCAGCAGTGGAGGAGCAAACTACGAGCAGTACTTC CASSGGANYEQYF
TRBJ2-1 TRBV11-2 . . TGTGCCAGCAGCTACCTAAACGGGGCCTACAATGAGCAGTTCTTC CASSYLNGAYNEQFF
TRBJ2-3 TRBV7-2 . . TGTGCCAGCCTCGTTTACGGGGGTAGCACAGATACGCAGTATTTT CASLVYGGSTDTQYF
TRBJ1-1 TRBV11-2 TRBD1 . TGTGCCAGCAGCTTGAGGGGGCCGGAGAACACTGAAGCTTTCTTT CASSLRGPENTEAFF
TRBJ1-1 TRBV28 TRBD1 . TGTGCCAGCAGTTTAACAGGGGGGACTGAAGCTTTCTTT CASSLTGGTEAFF
TRBJ2-7 TRBV6-2/TRBV6-3 TRBD2 few TGTGCCAGCAGTTATCCCCTGGACGGGACTAGCGGTTACGAGCAGTACTTC CASSYPLDGTSGYEQYF
TRBJ2-7 TRBV18 TRBD2 . TGTGCCAGCTCACCGGCTAGCGGGAGAATCGAGCAGTACTTC CASSPASGRIEQYF
TRBJ2-1 TRBV28 . . TGTGCCAGCAGCGGGGAGCAACGCTGGTACAGCAATGAGCAGTTCTTC CASSGEQRWYSNEQFF
TRBJ1-5 TRBV7-3 TRBD1 . TGTGCCAGCGGACCTGACAGGGTTAATCAGCCCCAGCATTTT CASGPDRVNQPQHF
TRBJ2-7 TRBV5-6 . . TGTGCCAGCAGCTACGACAGGTCGGGTCCCTCCTACGAGCAGTACTTC CASSYDRSGPSYEQYF
TRBJ1-2 TRBV9 . . TGTGCCAGCAGCGTAGGTACAGGCACTAACTATGGCTACACCTTC CASSVGTGTNYGYTF
TRBJ1-1 TRBV28 . . TGTGCCAGCACAGGGCATTATCTGGGAAAACCTGAAGCTTTCTTT CASTGHYLGKPEAFF
TRBJ2-3 TRBV15 . . TGTGCCACCAGCAGAGATGGGGCAGGACAAGATACGCAGTATTTT CATSRDGAGQDTQYF